The 29 T cell receptor beta chains in this list originate from one sample, sequenced in a study of blood T cell repertoires in COVID-19. Libraries were prepared by immunoSEQ multiplex PCR; TCRdb keeps only in-frame clonotypes and omits some of them. The sample lists about 300,000 clones, more than 85% occurring once. Sequencing was carried out using peripheral blood. Receptors were obtained from a man aged 65 to 79 with acute or convalescent COVID-19.

The chain uses TRBV30 and TRBJ1-1; D unclear. Trimming took 3 bases from V and 7 from J, leaving 12 bases between them. Germline V gene data show CDR1 as GTSNPN and CDR2 as SVGIG (reference sequence). The CDR3 spans 12 residues. The chain's CDR3 is CAWRFPEGEAFF. The CDR3 DNA reads TGTGCCTGGAGATTCCCGGAGGGTGAAGCTTTCTTT.

This clone was picked up a small number of times. V gene TRBV7-2 combines with J gene TRBJ1-3, with D perhaps matching TRBD1 (5 bases). The CDR3 runs 13 residues. V was shortened by 7 bases and J by 4 bases, with 11 bases between the two germline ends. Germline assignment: CDR1 SGHTA and CDR2 FQGNSA. CDR3 sequence reads: CASMQGSGNTIYF. The CDR3, as DNA: TGTGCCAGCATGCAGGGTTCGGGAAACACCATATATTTT.

The chain couples TRBV4-3 to TRBJ1-6; 7 bases are a match to TRBD1. Germline lookup yields CDR1 LGHNA and CDR2 YSLEER. The V segment lost 0 bases and the J segment 6 bases; nucleotides outside the gene matches: 2. The CDR3 spans 15 residues. CDR3 in amino acids: CASSQERDSNSPLHF. The CDR3 nucleotides read TGCGCCAGCAGCCAAGAGCGGGACAGTAATTCACCCCTCCACTTT.

The chain joins TRBV11-1 to TRBJ2-2, with D perhaps TRBD1 (6 bases). The V end was cut by 6 bases, the J end by 6 bases, with 11 bases between. In germline, CDR1 is SGHAT, CDR2 FQDESV (reference sequence). The CDR3 is made up of 13 amino acids. The CDR3 is CASRTTGPGELFF. Written as DNA, the CDR3 is TGTGCCAGCAGGACTACAGGGCCCGGGGAGCTGTTTTTT.

The rearrangement uses TRBV19 and TRBJ1-3; D is ambiguous. The V gene's germline CDR1 is LNHDA and CDR2 SQIVND (reference sequence). Trimming shortened V by 5 bases and J by 0 bases, and 17 bases separated the two germline ends. The CDR3 loop spans 17 amino acids. DNA of the CDR3: TGTGCCAGTAGTCCAAGAGGAGCGGACCCCTCTGGAAACACCATATATTTT. Its protein product is CASSPRGADPSGNTIYF.

The CDR3 loop reads CATSDFGTSGPYNEQFF. CDR3 bases: TGTGCCACCAGTGACTTCGGGACATCCGGGCCCTACAATGAGCAGTTCTTC. J is TRBJ2-1 and V is TRBV24-1, with D possibly being TRBD1 (6 bases). In germline, CDR1 is KGHDR, CDR2 SFDVKD. The V gene lost 4 bases and the J gene lost 2 bases, with 17 bases spanning the gap. The CDR3 is 17 residues long.

V gene TRBV28 combines with J gene TRBJ1-2; the D gene is possibly TRBD1 (5 bases). CDR1 and CDR2 (germline): MDHEN, SYDVKM. The germline V and J ends were trimmed by 3 bases and 4 bases, with 18 bases remaining between them. The CDR3 covers 16 residues. Here the CDR3 reads CASSFPGGGPGYGYTF. CDR3 sequence (DNA): TGTGCCAGCAGTTTCCCGGGGGGGGGTCCCGGCTATGGCTACACCTTC.

V gene TRBV25-1 combines with J gene TRBJ2-7; D is perhaps TRBD1 (5 bases). The V gene's germline CDR1 is MGHDK and CDR2 SYGVNS. The length of the CDR3 is 14 residues. V lost 5 bases, J lost 2 bases, and 13 bases lay in between. The CDR3 DNA reads as TGTGCCAGCAGTTGGGGCAGTGGGGCCTACGAGCAGTACTTC. Its protein product is CASSWGSGAYEQYF.

The chain employs TRBV13 and TRBJ2-5, with 7 bases that match TRBD2. CDR3 length: 14 residues. The germline CDR1 and CDR2 sequences are PRHDT and FYEKMQ (reference sequence). The V segment lost 2 bases and the J segment 4 bases; nucleotides outside the gene matches: 4. The CDR3 region is CASSLYGGGETQYF. CDR3 sequence (DNA): TGTGCCAGCAGCTTATACGGCGGGGGAGAGACCCAGTACTTC.

The chain is built from TRBV5-1 and TRBJ2-5; TRBD2 matches 7 bases. In germline, CDR1 is SGHRS, CDR2 YFSETQ. V was clipped by 4 bases and J by 1 base; unmatched bases: 4. The CDR3 spans 14 residues. The CDR3 DNA is TGCGCCAGCAGCCACGGGACTACCCAAGAGACCCAGTACTTC. Amino acid sequence: CASSHGTTQETQYF.

The CDR3 coding sequence is TGTGCCAGCAGCTTAGAAAGAGTGAACACTGAAGCTTTCTTT. Translated, it gives CASSLERVNTEAFF. The chain uses TRBV11-2 and TRBJ1-1; D unresolved. The CDR3 is 14 residues long. V lost 0 bases and J 0 bases, leaving 5 bases between the germline ends. CDR1 is SGHAT, CDR2 FQNNGV, per germline. The whole variable domain, filled in from reference TRBV11-2 and TRBJ1-1, reads EAGVAQSPRYKIIEKRQSVAFWCNPISGHATLYWYQQILGQGPKLLIQFQNNGVVDDSQLPKDRFSAERLKGVDSTLKIQPAKLEDSAVYLCASSLERVNTEAFFGQGTRLTVV.

The rearrangement links TRBV5-4 to TRBJ2-5; perhaps TRBD1 as D (7 bases). This CDR3 contains 17 residues. V was clipped by 0 bases and J by 1 base, with 16 bases between them. The germline V gene encodes CDR1 SGHNT and CDR2 YYREEE (reference sequence). The CDR3, as DNA: TGTGCCAGCAGCTTGGGGGGGAGGAGACAGGGCCAAGAGACCCAGTACTTC. The encoded protein is CASSLGGRRQGQETQYF.

The chain links TRBV6-5 to TRBJ2-1; D not certain. Germline V CDR1 and CDR2: MNHEY, SVGAGI. CDR3 length: 11 amino acids. V shed 6 bases and J shed 5 bases, with 5 bases lying between them. This CDR3 is CASSQNNEQFF. DNA of the CDR3: TGTGCCAGCAGCCAAAACAATGAGCAGTTCTTC.

V and J are TRBV28 and TRBJ1-1, with 7 bases aligning to TRBD1. Germline CDR1 and CDR2: MDHEN and SYDVKM. This CDR3 spans 14 amino acids. J lost 11 bases, V lost 1 base, and 10 bases had no gene match. As DNA, the CDR3 is TGTGCCAGCAGTTTATCGGCAGGGGGACTGCATGCTTTCTTT. Protein product: CASSLSAGGLHAFF. Together with reference TRBV28 and TRBJ1-1, the CDR3 gives the full variable domain: DVKVTQSSRYLVKRTGEKVFLECVQDMDHENMFWYRQDPGLGLRLIYFSYDVKMKEKGDIPEGYSVSREKKERFSLILESASTNQTSMYLCASSLSAGGLHAFFGQGTRLTVV.

V gene TRBV5-1 combines with J gene TRBJ1-1, with TRBD1 matching 7 bases. Germline CDR1 SGHRS, CDR2 YFSETQ. J lost 1 base, V lost 1 base, and 7 bases had no gene match. The CDR3 has 16 residues. This chain's CDR3 is CASSLSQGGKNTEAFF. CDR3 sequence (DNA): TGCGCCAGCAGCTTGAGCCAGGGGGGTAAGAACACTGAAGCTTTCTTT.

The chain combines TRBV28 with TRBJ2-3, with a tentative D call TRBD1 (5 bases). The CDR3 loop spans 14 amino acids. Germline V gene sequence: CDR1 MDHEN, CDR2 SYDVKM. Trimming took 2 bases from V and 3 from J, leaving 9 bases between them. CDR3 nucleotide sequence: TGTGCCAGCAGTTTACAGGGCGGAACAGATACGCAGTATTTT. It translates to CASSLQGGTDTQYF.

The rearrangement uses TRBV19 and TRBJ1-5; D is uncertain. CDR3 length: 15 residues. The germline V gene encodes CDR1 LNHDA and CDR2 SQIVND (reference sequence). V gave up 3 bases and J gave up 3 bases, with 12 bases separating them. In DNA form, the CDR3 reads TGTGCCAGTAGTATGTCGACACCTAACAATCAGCCCCAGCATTTT. It codes for CASSMSTPNNQPQHF.

This clone was observed a handful of times. The chain recombines TRBV4-2 with TRBJ2-1; D is undetermined. Germline-derived CDR1 and CDR2 are LGHNA and YNFKEQ. CDR3 size: 14 residues. V was shortened by 0 bases and J by 10 bases, with 13 bases between the two germline ends. This CDR3 reads CASSQEELSREQFF. DNA for the CDR3: TGTGCCAGCAGCCAAGAGGAGTTGTCCCGAGAGCAGTTCTTC.

The V call is TRBV4-1, the J call TRBJ1-3; D perhaps matches TRBD1 (5 bases). Trimming left V 0 bases short and J 6 bases short, with 15 bases between. In germline, CDR1 is MGHRA, CDR2 YSYEKL. The CDR3 runs 16 residues. CDR3: CASSQDLVIGENTIYF. CDR3 in DNA: TGCGCCAGCAGCCAAGATTTGGTCATAGGGGAAAACACCATATATTTT.

This clone appeared a few times. This chain links TRBV9 with TRBJ2-5, with 9 bases lining up with TRBD2. From germline, CDR1 is SGDLS and CDR2 YYNGEE. The V gene end was trimmed by 0 bases and the J gene end by 5 bases; junction bases not matched to a gene: 5. This CDR3 spans 15 amino acids. The CDR3 here is CASSVGAGGFETQYF. The DNA of the CDR3 is TGTGCCAGCAGCGTAGGAGCGGGGGGATTCGAGACCCAGTACTTC.

The gene calls are TRBV9 and TRBJ2-7; 11 nucleotides agree with TRBD2. V shed 0 bases and J 6 bases; nucleotides not matched to a gene: 5. This CDR3 is built from 15 residues. Per the germline V gene, CDR1 is SGDLS and CDR2 is YYNGEE. Here the CDR3 reads CASSVGSSGRGEQYF. In nucleotides, the CDR3 is TGTGCCAGCAGCGTAGGAAGTAGCGGGAGGGGCGAGCAGTACTTC.

This clone has just one count. This chain joins TRBV27 and TRBJ2-3; D might be TRBD2 (7 bases). Germline values: CDR1 MNHEY, CDR2 SMNVEV (reference sequence). CDR3 size: 15 residues. Trimming cost V 8 bases and J 2 bases, with 17 bases left between them. CDR3 sequence reads: CASGSSRGLTDTQYF. CDR3 DNA sequence: TGTGCCAGCGGATCCTCGCGGGGGCTCACAGATACGCAGTATTTT.

V and J are TRBV5-6 and TRBJ2-7; 11 bases match TRBD1. This CDR3 contains 14 residues. In germline, CDR1 is SGHDT, CDR2 YYEEEE. Unmatched junction bases numbered 3, after V lost 4 bases and J lost 3 bases. In nucleotides, the CDR3 is TGTGCCAGCAGCCGGACAGGGGGCTTCTACGAGCAGTACTTC. It yields the protein CASSRTGGFYEQYF.

The rearrangement uses TRBV9 and TRBJ2-7; 8 positions match TRBD1. Germline CDR1 is SGDLS and CDR2 is YYNGEE. Trimming cost V 4 bases and J 5 bases; bases outside gene matches: 8. The CDR3 is 14 amino acids. This chain's CDR3 is CASSHRGVNNEQYF. CDR3 DNA: TGTGCCAGCAGCCACAGGGGGGTCAACAACGAGCAGTACTTC. Full variable domain (outside the CDR3, taken from reference TRBV9 and TRBJ2-7): DSGVTQTPKHLITATGQRVTLRCSPRSGDLSVYWYQQSLDQGLQFLIQYYNGEERAKGNILERFSAQQFPDLHSELNLSSLELGDSALYFCASSHRGVNNEQYFGPGTRLTVT.

V is TRBV7-2 and J is TRBJ2-1; 7 bases line up with TRBD2. There are 16 residues in the CDR3. Unmatched junction bases numbered 7, after V lost 5 bases and J lost 0 bases. Germline V CDR1 and CDR2: SGHTA, FQGNSA. The CDR3 bases are TGTGCCAGCAGCCCGGAGCTAGCGGACTCCTACAATGAGCAGTTCTTC. This codes for CASSPELADSYNEQFF.

The chain uses TRBV6-2 or TRBV6-3 and TRBJ2-1, with no clear D. V lost 2 bases, J lost 4 bases, and 6 bases lay in between. Per germline, CDR1 MNHEY and CDR2 SVGEGT. The CDR3 is 13 amino acids. This chain's CDR3 is CASSYNYYNEQFF. For the CDR3, the DNA is TGTGCCAGCAGTTACAACTATTACAATGAGCAGTTCTTC.

The chain combines TRBV28 with TRBJ2-7; 7 nucleotides line up with TRBD2. Germline loops: CDR1 MDHEN, CDR2 SYDVKM. The CDR3 totals 14 residues. V gave up 5 bases and J gave up 4 bases; unmatched junction bases: 8. CDR3 residues: CASSRREGSYEQYF. CDR3 nucleotide sequence: TGTGCCAGCAGTCGCAGGGAGGGGAGTTACGAGCAGTACTTC.

The chain has TRBV5-4 and TRBJ1-2; possible D gene TRBD1, 5 bases. This CDR3 is 13 amino acids long. CDR1 and CDR2 from the germline V gene are SGHNT and YYREEE (reference sequence). Trimming removed 2 bases from V and 2 bases from J, with 7 bases in between. The CDR3 protein is CASSFRGNYGYTF. The DNA for the CDR3 is TGTGCCAGCAGCTTTCGGGGGAACTATGGCTACACCTTC.

CDR3 nucleotides: TGTGCCAGCACCACAGGGGTTGGTCAGCCCCAGCATTTT. As protein: CASTTGVGQPQHF. The J gene is TRBJ1-5, the V gene TRBV11-2; 7 bases map to TRBD1. After removal of 7 bases from V and 6 bases from J, the junction contained 6 bases not matched to a gene. The CDR3 is 13 residues long. Germline V gives CDR1 SGHAT, CDR2 FQNNGV.